This T cell receptor (beta chain) was captured in a study of OX40 agonist ivuxolimab in advanced cancers. On the study more broadly: The patients received agonistic anti-OX40 (CD134) antibody ivuxolimab. In this trial design, patients received ivuxolimab intravenously at 0.01 to 10 mg/kg every 2 weeks. Partial responses were achieved by three patients, one with hepatocellular carcinoma and two with cutaneous melanoma.

Method: immunoSEQ multiplex PCR; TCRdb's copy keeps in-frame clones and lacks some. The sample records 20,000 to 25,000 clones, around nine tenths being singletons. Collection of blood occurred at baseline, at cycle 4 day 1, and at cycle 7 day 1. This clone showed up just once. With 3 bases removed from V and 2 bases from J, the gap between germline ends came to 12 bases. The CDR3 loop spans 14 amino acids. The V gene's germline CDR1 is SGDLS and CDR2 YYNGEE. The gene calls are TRBV9 and TRBJ2-7; no reliable D call. The specimen was CD4+ or CD8+ T cells sorted from blood, collected in a trial of the OX40 agonist ivuxolimab. The clonotype comes from an adult with an advanced solid tumor such as melanoma, head and neck, liver or kidney cancer. The CDR3 DNA follows: TGTGCCAGCAGCGGAGCTGGGCCGCCCTACGAGCAGTACTTC. It codes for CASSGAGPPYEQYF.